The clone carrying this T cell receptor beta chain was detected a few times. Other DNA sequences in this sample translate to the same CDR3. The entry originates in a study of beta chain features in type 1 diabetes. The CDR3 length is 13 residues. With 5 bases removed from V and 3 bases from J, the gap between germline ends came to 11 bases. The germline gives CDR1 SGHTA, CDR2 FQGNSA. cDNA synthesis used the whole RNA isolate, giving expressed TCRB sequences. Some clones are missing from TCRdb's copy, which holds only in-frame ones; the method was immunoSEQ multiplex PCR. The repertoire includes under 400,000 clones, roughly 15% of them detected once, and around 7% sits in the top ten. Markers CD45RO/CCR7/CD25/CD127/CD95/CD27 served to sort CD4+ naive, central memory, regulatory and stem cell-like memory cells.

J is TRBJ2-7 and V is TRBV7-2; D not resolved. The TCR comes from a man under 40 in good health. The sequencing input was central memory CD4+ T cells from blood. CDR3 amino acids: CASSPDGFYEQYV. CDR3 nucleotides: TGTGCCAGCAGCCCCGACGGCTTCTACGAGCAGTACGTC.